The rows below give T cell receptor beta chains drawn from one sample of a study of T cell repertoires in cytomegalovirus infection. Which antigens these TCRs recognize remains unknown. TCRdb reprocessed the reads via MiXCR and lists one record per CDR3 protein. The data contain fewer than 150,000 distinct CDR3 sequences, around 30% of them singletons. The starting material was CD8+ T cells from cultured PBMCs, obtained from culture after CMV antigen stimulation. These receptors were taken from a human donor in good health (CMV status not recorded). Some clones in this sample may be carry-over from other donors' samples. Each CDR3 is given with its conserved first and last residue. The D gene is left open where the match is weak. Rows give clone size only sometimes, using once, few, many, or a class for an expanded clone.

v_call	d_call	clone_size	j_call	cdr3_aa	cdr3_nt
TRBV27	NA	NA	TRBJ2-6	CASSSGTYSGANVLTF	TGTGCCAGCAGTTCCGGCACCTACTCTGGGGCCAACGTCCTGACTTTC
TRBV12-3/TRBV12-4	NA	few	TRBJ1-5	CASSRTGLGNQPQHF	TGTGCCAGCAGCAGAACGGGACTTGGGAATCAGCCCCAGCATTTT
TRBV7-6	TRBD1	few	TRBJ1-1	CASSSPQGVITEAFF	TGTGCCAGCAGCAGCCCTCAGGGGGTCATCACTGAAGCTTTCTTT
TRBV6-1	TRBD1	few	TRBJ1-1	CASRVRDSVGNTEAFF	TGTGCCAGCAGGGTCCGGGACAGCGTTGGGAACACTGAAGCTTTCTTT
TRBV7-6	NA	few	TRBJ2-1	CASSLVRNDNEQFF	TGTGCCAGCAGCTTAGTCAGGAATGACAATGAGCAGTTCTTC
TRBV12-3/TRBV12-4	TRBD2	NA	TRBJ2-3	CASSFLAGGHTDTQYF	TGTGCCAGCAGTTTCCTAGCGGGGGGGCACACAGATACGCAGTATTTT
TRBV27	NA	NA	TRBJ2-7	CASSLSGTFYEQYF	TGTGCCAGCAGTCTGTCCGGGACTTTCTACGAGCAGTACTTC
TRBV7-6	NA	few	TRBJ1-5	CASSEDGLNQPQHF	TGTGCCAGCAGCGAGGACGGCCTCAATCAGCCCCAGCATTTT
TRBV6-6	NA	few	TRBJ1-2	CASSYSTVNYGYTF	TGTGCCAGCAGTTACTCGACCGTCAACTATGGCTACACCTTC
TRBV7-6	NA	few	TRBJ1-1	CASSHSNRDTEAFF	TGTGCCAGCAGCCACAGCAACAGGGACACTGAAGCTTTCTTT
TRBV5-1	TRBD2	once	TRBJ2-1	CASTLAGCYNEQFF	TGCGCCAGCACCTTAGCGGGGTGCTACAATGAGCAGTTCTTC
TRBV10-3	TRBD1	few	TRBJ2-3	CAISERTGTGVTDTQYF	TGTGCCATCAGTGAGAGAACCGGGACAGGGGTAACAGATACGCAGTATTTT
TRBV7-8	NA	many	TRBJ1-1	CASSLSRQAEAFF	TGTGCCAGCAGCTTATCGCGACAGGCTGAAGCTTTCTTT
TRBV4-1	NA	once	TRBJ1-5	CASSQGFPGNQPQHF	TGCGCCAGCAGCCAAGGGTTCCCGGGCAATCAGCCCCAGCATTTT
TRBV5-8	NA	NA	TRBJ2-1	CASSLLDPKFYNEQFF	TGTGCCAGCAGCTTGCTCGATCCAAAGTTCTACAATGAGCAGTTCTTC
TRBV18	NA	NA	TRBJ1-4	CASSHESPLRATNEKLFF	TGTGCCAGCAGCCATGAGTCGCCCCTCCGAGCAACTAATGAAAAACTGTTTTTT
TRBV7-9	NA	many	TRBJ2-7	CASSPPLGYEQYF	TGTGCCAGCAGCCCACCCTTAGGTTACGAGCAGTACTTC
TRBV9	TRBD1	NA	TRBJ2-7	CASSARAGQATYEQYF	TGTGCCAGCAGCGCAAGGGCGGGACAGGCAACCTACGAGCAGTACTTC
TRBV7-9	TRBD1	many	TRBJ2-7	CASSLETGPQNAHEQYF	TGTGCCAGCAGCTTAGAGACAGGGCCTCAAAACGCCCACGAGCAGTACTTC
TRBV28	NA	few	TRBJ1-4	CASSTTRTEATGKLFF	TGTGCCAGCAGCACTACTCGGACAGAGGCAACCGGAAAACTGTTTTTT
TRBV7-9	TRBD2	few	TRBJ2-1	CASRLGSGGTNEQFF	TGTGCCAGCAGACTAGGGAGCGGGGGGACAAATGAGCAGTTCTTC
TRBV27	NA	many	TRBJ1-5	CASSWSVYSNQPQHF	TGTGCCAGCAGTTGGTCGGTATATAGCAATCAGCCCCAGCATTTT
TRBV4-3	NA	few	TRBJ2-6	CASSQEQFSGANVLTF	TGCGCCAGCAGCCAGGAACAGTTTTCTGGGGCCAACGTCCTGACTTTC
TRBV6-5	TRBD1	NA	TRBJ1-2	CASSYGRTGSYGYTF	TGTGCCAGCAGTTACGGTCGGACAGGGAGCTATGGCTACACCTTC
TRBV7-4	NA	many	TRBJ2-6	CASSFRSGANVLTF	TGTGCCAGCAGCTTTCGATCCGGCGCCAACGTCCTGACTTTC
TRBV18	TRBD2	NA	TRBJ2-1	CASSSLVNRDYSYNEQFF	TGTGCCAGCTCATCACTGGTTAACCGGGACTACTCATACAATGAGCAGTTCTTC
TRBV27	NA	NA	TRBJ2-5	CASSPPGRVETQYF	TGTGCCAGCAGTCCCCCTGGACGGGTGGAGACCCAGTACTTC
TRBV5-6	TRBD2	NA	TRBJ2-3	CASSSAGGADTQYF	TGTGCCAGCAGCTCAGCGGGGGGGGCAGATACGCAGTATTTT
TRBV11-2	NA	few	TRBJ1-1	CASSLANSVTEAFF	TGTGCCAGCAGCTTAGCCAACAGCGTCACTGAAGCTTTCTTT
TRBV12-5	NA	few	TRBJ2-3	CASGSIPDTQYF	TGTGCTAGTGGTTCAATTCCAGATACGCAGTATTTT
TRBV27	TRBD2	few	TRBJ2-2	CASSPNAAGGLYGTGELFF	TGTGCCAGCAGTCCTAATGCCGCGGGGGGGCTGTATGGCACCGGGGAGCTGTTTTTT
TRBV4-2	NA	NA	TRBJ2-2	CASSQASPGELFF	TGTGCCAGCAGCCAAGCCAGTCCCGGGGAGCTGTTTTTT
TRBV5-4	NA	NA	TRBJ1-4	CASSSDSHRGLINEKLFF	TGTGCCAGCAGCTCGGACAGCCATCGAGGACTTATTAATGAAAAACTGTTTTTT
TRBV7-9	NA	few	TRBJ2-1	CASSLGQGPPNEQFF	TGTGCCAGCAGCTTAGGGCAGGGGCCCCCCAATGAGCAGTTCTTC
TRBV7-6	NA	few	TRBJ2-5	CASSPPGHREGETQYF	TGTGCCAGCAGCCCCCCGGGACATAGGGAAGGGGAGACCCAGTACTTC
TRBV7-9	NA	few	TRBJ2-1	CASSSFLGHGFDEQFF	TGTGCCAGCAGCTCCTTCTTGGGACATGGTTTTGATGAGCAGTTCTTC
TRBV7-9	NA	few	TRBJ1-1	CASSPPAVNTEAFF	TGTGCCAGCAGCCCGCCGGCGGTGAACACTGAAGCTTTCTTT
TRBV7-6	NA	few	TRBJ2-2	CASRGLGTGELFF	TGTGCCAGCCGGGGCCTCGGCACCGGGGAGCTGTTTTTT
TRBV28	NA	NA	TRBJ2-7	CASSYGVSYEQYF	TGTGCCAGCAGTTATGGCGTTTCCTACGAGCAGTACTTC
TRBV6-5	NA	once	TRBJ2-7	CASRVLYEQYF	TGTGCCAGCAGGGTATTGTACGAGCAGTACTTC
TRBV12-3/TRBV12-4	TRBD1	NA	TRBJ1-6	CASRGTANSPLHF	TGTGCCAGCAGAGGGACAGCTAATTCACCCCTCCACTTT
TRBV27	TRBD1	few	TRBJ1-2	CASSSMARTGGEWDYGYTF	TGTGCCAGCAGTTCAATGGCCCGGACAGGGGGCGAATGGGACTATGGCTACACCTTC
TRBV6-2/TRBV6-3	NA	few	TRBJ1-2	CASSYSRNEDLGDYGYTF	TGTGCCAGCAGTTACTCGAGGAACGAAGACTTGGGGGACTATGGCTACACCTTC
TRBV4-1	TRBD2	many	TRBJ2-1	CASSQEGLAGPYNEQFF	TGCGCCAGCAGCCAAGAAGGGCTAGCGGGGCCCTACAATGAGCAGTTCTTC
TRBV27	NA	few	TRBJ2-7	CASSFSRSSYEQYF	TGTGCCAGCAGTTTCTCTCGCAGCTCCTACGAGCAGTACTTC